This T cell receptor beta chain stems from a study of cytomegalovirus exposure and HLA in healthy donors. This clone appeared a single time. J gave up 6 bases and V 10 bases, and 9 bases lay outside the gene matches. The CDR3 consists of 12 residues. Per the germline V gene, CDR1 is LGHNT and CDR2 is FRNRAP. The PCR was carried out with 60 Vbeta primers and 13 Jbeta primers. Here immunoSEQ multiplex PCR was the method, and the copy in TCRdb shows in-frame clones only, minus some. The table includes around 110,000 clones, about two thirds detected once. The source of this sequence is a boy between 10 and 17 years old in good health and CMV-seronegative. The rearrangement joins TRBV12-5 to TRBJ2-7; 7 bases agree with TRBD1. The sample taken for sequencing was PBMCs. The CDR3 region is CAIPYRGGEQYF. In nucleotides, the CDR3 is TGTGCTATACCCTACAGGGGCGGCGAGCAGTACTTC.